These 30 T cell receptor beta chains originate from one sample sequenced in a study of T cell repertoires in cytomegalovirus infection. TCRdb used MiXCR to reprocess the reads, holding one entry per CDR3 protein. The sample lists approximately 500,000 distinct CDR3 sequences, around 10% occurring once. The sample taken for sequencing was PBMCs. The receptor source for this set is a human donor in good health (CMV status not recorded). Some clones in this sample may be carry-over from other donors' samples.

This clonotype was observed at least ten times. This chain connects TRBV12-5 to TRBJ2-2; 11 nucleotides match TRBD2. V was clipped by 0 bases and J by 6 bases; unmatched bases: 3. CDR1 and CDR2 (germline): LGHNT, FRNRAP. The CDR3 runs to 16 residues. The CDR3 protein is CASGLVLAGDSGELFF. CDR3 bases: TGTGCTAGTGGTTTGGTACTAGCGGGAGATTCCGGGGAGCTGTTTTTT.

This clonotype was observed a single time. Germline is not matched at one junction end, which may reflect a read error. The genes are TRBV7-3 and TRBJ2-1; 7 nucleotides agree with TRBD1. CDR3 length equals 15 residues. CDR1 SGHTA and CDR2 FQGTGA come from the germline V gene. The CDR3: CARSSTGSSYNEQFF. The CDR3 nucleotides are TGTGCCAGAAGCTCGACAGGGAGCTCCTACAATGAGCAGTTCTTC. The full variable domain, rest sourced from reference TRBV7-3 and TRBJ2-1, is GAGVSQTPSNKVTEKGKYVELRCDPISGHTALYWYRQSLGQGPEFLIYFQGTGAADDSGLPNDRFFAVRPEGSVSTLKIQRTERGDSAVYLCARSSTGSSYNEQFFGPGTRLTVL.

This clonotype was observed many times. The rearrangement links TRBV3-1 to TRBJ2-7; 11 nucleotides line up with TRBD2. Germline lookup yields CDR1 LGHDT and CDR2 YNNKEL (reference sequence). The CDR3 is made up of 13 amino acids. V trimming: 4 bases; J trimming: 4 bases; junction bases outside the gene matches: 0. The CDR3 spells CASSRLAGYEQYF. DNA of the CDR3: TGTGCCAGCAGCCGACTAGCGGGGTACGAGCAGTACTTC.

In its sample, this clonotype was seen many times. This chain connects TRBV3-1 to TRBJ1-2, with 9 positions matching TRBD1. Trimming removed 1 base from V and 8 bases from J; junction bases left unmatched: 8. The length of the CDR3 is 15 residues. Germline V gene sequence: CDR1 LGHDT, CDR2 YNNKEL (reference sequence). The CDR3 region is CASSQGDRVLNGYTF. As DNA, the CDR3 is TGTGCCAGCAGCCAAGGGGACAGGGTTTTAAACGGCTACACCTTC.

This clonotype was detected many times. The chain has TRBV27 and TRBJ2-3, with unresolved D. Germline lookup yields CDR1 MNHEY and CDR2 SMNVEV (reference sequence). Trimming cost V 4 bases and J 2 bases, with 10 bases left between them. The CDR3 length is 14 residues. The chain's CDR3 is CASSSGYLTDTQYF. The CDR3 bases are TGTGCCAGCAGTTCCGGCTACCTCACAGATACGCAGTATTTT.

The chain has TRBV20-1 and TRBJ2-5, with 8 bases identical to TRBD2. With 7 bases clipped from V and 1 base from J, the junction kept 11 bases outside the gene matches. This CDR3 contains 15 residues. Per the germline V gene, CDR1 is DFQATT and CDR2 is SNEGSKA (reference sequence). In DNA form, the CDR3 reads TGCAGTGGGGCCTCCGGGAGCGGGAGCCAAGAGACCCAGTACTTC. Its translation is CSGASGSGSQETQYF.

This clonotype is categorized as medium-sized. The chain is built from TRBV12-3 or TRBV12-4 and TRBJ1-5; D is unclear. Trimming removed 2 bases at V and 9 bases at J, with 11 bases between. This CDR3 is 13 amino acids long. CDR3 residues: CASSLSQARPQHF. The CDR3 DNA is TGTGCCAGCAGTTTAAGTCAGGCGAGGCCCCAGCATTTT.

This clonotype was counted many times. The chain has TRBV28 and TRBJ1-1; possibly TRBD1 for D (5 bases). Germline loops: CDR1 MDHEN, CDR2 SYDVKM. The CDR3 totals 15 residues. V lost 5 bases and J 5 bases, leaving 18 bases between the germline ends. CDR3 nucleotide sequence: TGTGCCAGCAGTACCCCCGGGAGGGGTGGAACTGAAGCTTTCTTT. It translates to CASSTPGRGGTEAFF.

This clonotype was counted at least ten times. The chain uses TRBV7-9 and TRBJ2-7; TRBD2 matches at 10 bases. Germline V gene data show CDR1 as SEHNR and CDR2 as FQNEAQ (reference sequence). The CDR3 sequence is 13 residues long. V gave up 11 bases and J gave up 4 bases; unmatched junction bases: 8. The CDR3 DNA follows: TGTGCCTCAGCGGCTAGCGGGGGTTACGAGCAGTACTTC. Translation gives CASAASGGYEQYF.

This clonotype was seen repeatedly, ten times or more. The chain combines TRBV19 with TRBJ1-1, with unresolved D. Per germline, CDR1 LNHDA and CDR2 SQIVND (reference sequence). V was cut by 9 bases and J by 4 bases, with 18 bases left in between. The CDR3 covers 14 residues. As DNA, the CDR3 is TGTGCCAGCGGGGTAGGGAAGGTCTTCACTGAAGCTTTCTTT. Translation gives CASGVGKVFTEAFF.

This clonotype came up many times. The rearrangement uses TRBV2 and TRBJ2-1; D call uncertain. V lost 7 bases and J lost 0, with 10 bases in between. In germline, CDR1 is SNHLY, CDR2 FYNNEI. The CDR3 has 14 residues. This chain's CDR3 is CASTDTRSYNEQFF. The CDR3 bases are TGTGCCAGCACCGACACCCGCTCCTACAATGAGCAGTTCTTC. Variable domain in full (rest from reference TRBV2 and TRBJ2-1): EPEVTQTPSHQVTQMGQEVILRCVPISNHLYFYWYRQILGQKVEFLVSFYNNEISEKSEIFDDQFSVERPDGSNFTLKIRSTKLEDSAMYFCASTDTRSYNEQFFGPGTRLTVL.

This rearrangement joins TRBV5-4 to TRBJ2-2; unclear D gene. Germline V gene sequence: CDR1 SGHNT, CDR2 YYREEE (reference sequence). CDR3 size: 17 residues. Trimming took off 3 bases at V and 0 bases at J, with 15 bases between the two ends. The CDR3 spells CASSSPGRGPNTGELFF. The CDR3 region has the DNA TGTGCCAGCAGCTCTCCTGGGCGAGGCCCGAACACCGGGGAGCTGTTTTTT.

The chain employs TRBV6-1 and TRBJ1-5, with no clear D. This CDR3 has 15 amino acids. V was clipped by 2 bases and J by 6 bases, with 14 bases between them. Per germline, CDR1 MNHNS and CDR2 SASEGT. CDR3 residues: CASSEPWAGGQPQHF. CDR3 sequence (DNA): TGTGCCAGCAGTGAACCCTGGGCAGGAGGTCAGCCCCAGCATTTT.

Regarding this clonotype: This could be a read error, since a much larger clone is one nucleotide away. V usage is TRBV28 and J usage is TRBJ2-1, with D possibly called TRBD1 or TRBD2 (5 bases each). Germline V gene lookup returns CDR1 MDHEN and CDR2 SYDVKM. V lost 8 bases and J 7 bases, leaving 21 bases between the germline ends. CDR3 size: 15 residues. The DNA for the CDR3 is TGTGCCAGCGGAACCGGGGCCCTCGGAGTAAATGAGCAGTTCTTC. Translation gives CASGTGALGVNEQFF.

This clonotype has ten or more counts. The chain is built from TRBV28 and TRBJ2-1; 7 bases align to TRBD2. Losses at the gene ends were 5 bases for V and 7 bases for J; bases not matched to a gene: 14. Germline V gene lookup returns CDR1 MDHEN and CDR2 SYDVKM. The CDR3 runs to 16 residues. CDR3 amino acids: CASSPSWGGSGNEQFF. The CDR3 DNA is TGTGCCAGCAGTCCCAGCTGGGGGGGAAGCGGGAATGAGCAGTTCTTC.

This clonotype was found many times. The chain employs TRBV19 and TRBJ2-1; 9 positions agree with TRBD2. CDR1 is LNHDA and CDR2 is SQIVND in the germline V gene (reference sequence). This CDR3 is built from 15 residues. Trimming took 5 bases from V and 6 from J; bases not matched to a gene: 8. The CDR3 here is CASSPGGSGSNEQFF. Written as DNA, the CDR3 is TGTGCCAGTAGTCCCGGGGGTAGCGGGAGCAATGAGCAGTTCTTC.

This clonotype has ten or more counts. The V call is TRBV7-6, the J call TRBJ1-2; D gene uncertain. The length of the CDR3 is 13 residues. CDR1 SGHVS and CDR2 FNYEAQ come from the germline V gene. Trimming took off 4 bases at V and 6 bases at J, with 12 bases between the two ends. CDR3 nucleotide sequence: TGTGCCAGCAGCTATACGGGTTCGGATGGCTACACCTTC. This translates into CASSYTGSDGYTF.

This clonotype was picked up a small number of times. This chain links TRBV20-1 with TRBJ2-2, with D perhaps TRBD1 or TRBD2 (5 bases each). The V gene lost 1 base and the J gene lost 6 bases, with 18 bases spanning the gap. This CDR3 is 16 amino acids long. Per germline, CDR1 DFQATT and CDR2 SNEGSKA (reference sequence). CDR3 sequence: CSARGPDTREPGELFF. CDR3 nucleotides: TGCAGTGCTAGAGGCCCGGACACTCGGGAACCCGGGGAGCTGTTTTTT.

Concerning this clonotype itself: One base away lies a much larger clone, so this may be a sequencing read error. The V and J genes are TRBV11-2 and TRBJ1-2; D ambiguous. V lost 5 bases and J 9 bases, leaving 13 bases between the germline ends. Germline assignment: CDR1 SGHAT and CDR2 FQNNGV. The CDR3 has 12 residues. The CDR3 DNA sequence: TGTGCCAGCAGCCGAGGCCTGCTCAGCTACACCTTC. It yields the protein CASSRGLLSYTF.

This clonotype was counted at least ten times. The DNA of the CDR3 is TGTGCCAGTAGTATTGGGCAGCTGAGATCTCGCGGGGAGCTGTTTTTT. Translation: CASSIGQLRSRGELFF. The chain recombines TRBV19 with TRBJ2-2; D gene uncertain. The CDR3 is 16 amino acids. The germline V gene has CDR1 LNHDA and CDR2 SQIVND (reference sequence). The V and J ends lost 3 bases and 7 bases respectively, with 18 bases between them.

This chain links TRBV6-1 with TRBJ2-4; no clear D. V lost 7 bases, J lost 0 bases, and 13 bases lay in between. This CDR3 is 15 amino acids long. From germline, CDR1 is MNHNS and CDR2 SASEGT. CDR3: CASKGDSLAKNIQYF. The CDR3 nucleotides are TGTGCCAGCAAGGGTGACTCCCTAGCCAAAAACATTCAGTACTTC.

The V call is TRBV7-4, the J call TRBJ2-5, with a possible D match to TRBD2 (5 bases). In germline, CDR1 is SGHVT, CDR2 SQSDAQ. The CDR3 has 17 residues. V lost 4 bases, J lost 1 base, and 19 bases lay in between. Here the CDR3 reads CASSSLVVASLQETQYF. The DNA of the CDR3 is TGTGCCAGCAGCTCGCTGGTGGTAGCGAGCCTCCAAGAGACCCAGTACTTC.

This clonotype was recorded a few times. V usage is TRBV28 and J usage is TRBJ2-3; 7 nucleotides match TRBD1. V lost 8 bases to trimming and J lost 2 bases; unmatched junction nucleotides: 10. Germline loops: CDR1 MDHEN, CDR2 SYDVKM. The CDR3 is made up of 15 amino acids. The CDR3 sequence: CASRIGTAYTDTQYF. In nucleotides, the CDR3 is TGTGCCAGCCGTATCGGGACAGCCTACACAGATACGCAGTATTTT.

This clonotype occurred many times. The V call is TRBV12-3 or TRBV12-4, the J call TRBJ2-1; D ambiguous. V shed 1 base and J shed 3 bases, with 7 bases lying between them. This CDR3 comprises 14 residues. The CDR3 region is CASSLGTGYNEQFF. The CDR3 DNA sequence: TGTGCCAGCAGTTTAGGGACCGGCTACAATGAGCAGTTCTTC.

This clonotype occurred a few times. The chain employs TRBV2 and TRBJ1-2, with 7 positions matching TRBD1. The CDR3 is 13 amino acids. V lost 6 bases and J lost 7; bases outside the gene matches: 8. Germline CDR1 SNHLY, CDR2 FYNNEI. Here the CDR3 reads CASSVDRAGGYTF. CDR3 coding DNA: TGTGCCAGCAGCGTTGACAGGGCCGGTGGCTACACCTTC.

This chain joins TRBV10-3 and TRBJ2-5; the match to TRBD2 covers 8 bases. The CDR3 has 14 residues. Trimming took 0 bases from V and 3 from J; bases not matched to a gene: 0. Germline assignment: CDR1 ENHRY and CDR2 SYGVKD. CDR3: CAISESGGEETQYF. CDR3 DNA: TGTGCCATCAGTGAGTCCGGGGGGGAAGAGACCCAGTACTTC.

This clonotype occurred a few times. The chain links TRBV10-3 to TRBJ1-3; 10 nucleotides line up with TRBD1. Germline V gene data show CDR1 as ENHRY and CDR2 as SYGVKD. The V gene end was trimmed by 11 bases and the J gene end by 0 bases; junction bases not matched to a gene: 13. The CDR3 spans 17 residues. The CDR3 DNA is TGTGCCGCCACGGGAGGGACAGGGGCTTCCTCTGGAAACACCATATATTTT. Translation: CAATGGTGASSGNTIYF.

This clonotype has at least ten counts. The rearrangement joins TRBV6-5 to TRBJ1-2; TRBD1 aligns across 9 bases. The CDR3 extends over 14 amino acids. Germline assignment: CDR1 MNHEY and CDR2 SVGAGI. V lost 2 bases, J lost 3 bases, and 1 base stayed unmatched. The CDR3 reads CASSYRDRDYGYTF. The CDR3 nucleotides read TGTGCCAGCAGTTACCGGGACAGGGACTATGGCTACACCTTC.

This clonotype appeared a few times. The rearrangement joins TRBV10-3 to TRBJ1-2, with 9 bases matching TRBD1. The CDR3 covers 14 residues. V gave up 3 bases and J gave up 4 bases; unmatched junction bases: 3. Germline V gives CDR1 ENHRY, CDR2 SYGVKD. CDR3 bases: TGTGCCATCAGTGAAGGGACAGGGCCCTATGGCTACACCTTC. It specifies CAISEGTGPYGYTF.

This chain links TRBV2 with TRBJ2-3; D might be TRBD2 (6 bases). Germline V gives CDR1 SNHLY, CDR2 FYNNEI. This CDR3 spans 14 amino acids. Trimming took off 11 bases at V and 0 bases at J, with 15 bases between the two ends. The CDR3 loop reads CAGGRSGSTDTQYF. CDR3 in DNA: TGTGCCGGGGGGAGGAGCGGGAGCACAGATACGCAGTATTTT.